This T cell receptor beta chain was found in a study of T-cell reconstitution after alpha-beta-depleted transplantation in children. Preparing the TCRbeta library involved the use of unique molecular identifiers. TCRdb itself ran the PCR reads through MiXCR, one entry per CDR3 protein. The sample carries some 240,000 distinct CDR3 sequences, roughly a tenth recorded once. The CDR3 sequence is 15 residues long. Germline V gene lookup returns CDR1 DFQATT and CDR2 SNEGSKA (reference sequence). V lost 7 bases and J lost 1, with 18 bases in between. This clonotype was recorded many times. This clonotype was sampled from a human donor who donated a stem cell graft to a child with SCID. The chain uses TRBV20-1 and TRBJ2-3; the D is unclear. Sequencing was performed on PBMCs from the stem cell graft donor, taken from the stem cell graft. The CDR3 DNA follows: TGCAGTGTCCCTTTGTCGGCCCGCGGCACAGATACGCAGTATTTT. Amino acids: CSVPLSARGTDTQYF.